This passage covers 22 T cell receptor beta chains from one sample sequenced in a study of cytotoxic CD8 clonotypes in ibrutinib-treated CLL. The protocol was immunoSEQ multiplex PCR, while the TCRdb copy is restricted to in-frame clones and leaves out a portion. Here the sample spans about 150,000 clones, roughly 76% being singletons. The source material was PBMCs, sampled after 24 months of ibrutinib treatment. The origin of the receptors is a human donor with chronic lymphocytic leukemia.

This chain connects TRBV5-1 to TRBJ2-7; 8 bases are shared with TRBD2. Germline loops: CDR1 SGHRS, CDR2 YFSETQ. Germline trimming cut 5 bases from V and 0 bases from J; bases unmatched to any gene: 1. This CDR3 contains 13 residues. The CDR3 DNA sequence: TGCGCCAGCAGACTAGCGGCCTCCTACGAGCAGTACTTC. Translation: CASRLAASYEQYF.

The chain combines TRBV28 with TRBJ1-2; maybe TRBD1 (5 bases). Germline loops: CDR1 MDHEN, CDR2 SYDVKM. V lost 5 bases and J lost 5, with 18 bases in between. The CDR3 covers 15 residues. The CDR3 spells CASSRLRRGGYGYTF. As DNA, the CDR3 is TGTGCCAGCAGTCGACTCCGACGGGGGGGGTATGGCTACACCTTC.

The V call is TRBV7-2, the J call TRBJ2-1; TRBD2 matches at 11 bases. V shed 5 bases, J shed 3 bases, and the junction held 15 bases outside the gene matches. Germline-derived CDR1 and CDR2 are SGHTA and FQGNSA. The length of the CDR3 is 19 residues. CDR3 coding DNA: TGTGCCAGCAGCCCCGAAGGGACTAGCGGCTGGGGTGGCTACAATGAGCAGTTCTTC. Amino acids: CASSPEGTSGWGGYNEQFF.

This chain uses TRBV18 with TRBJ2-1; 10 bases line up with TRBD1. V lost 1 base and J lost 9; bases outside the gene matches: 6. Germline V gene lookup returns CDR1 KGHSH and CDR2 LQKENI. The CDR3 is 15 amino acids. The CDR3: CASSPRQGASGEQFF. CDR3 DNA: TGTGCCAGCTCACCACGACAGGGGGCATCGGGTGAGCAGTTCTTC.

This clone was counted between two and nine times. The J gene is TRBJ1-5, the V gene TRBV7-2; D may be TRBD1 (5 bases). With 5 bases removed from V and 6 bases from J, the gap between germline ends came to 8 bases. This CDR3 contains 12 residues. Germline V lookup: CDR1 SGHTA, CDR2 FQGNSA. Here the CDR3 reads CASSAQGQPQHF. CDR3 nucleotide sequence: TGTGCCAGCAGCGCCCAGGGTCAGCCCCAGCATTTT.

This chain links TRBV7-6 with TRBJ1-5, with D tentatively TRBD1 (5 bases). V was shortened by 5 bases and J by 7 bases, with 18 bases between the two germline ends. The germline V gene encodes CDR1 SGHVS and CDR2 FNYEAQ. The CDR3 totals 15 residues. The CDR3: CASSPQVGVWQPQHF. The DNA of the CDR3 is TGTGCCAGCAGCCCCCAGGTGGGGGTTTGGCAGCCCCAGCATTTT.

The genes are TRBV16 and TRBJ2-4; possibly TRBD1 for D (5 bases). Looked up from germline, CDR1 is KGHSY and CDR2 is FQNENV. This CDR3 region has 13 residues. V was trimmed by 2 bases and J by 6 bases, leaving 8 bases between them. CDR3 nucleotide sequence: TGTGCCAGCAGCCAAAGTCAGGGAAACATTCAGTACTTC. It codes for CASSQSQGNIQYF.

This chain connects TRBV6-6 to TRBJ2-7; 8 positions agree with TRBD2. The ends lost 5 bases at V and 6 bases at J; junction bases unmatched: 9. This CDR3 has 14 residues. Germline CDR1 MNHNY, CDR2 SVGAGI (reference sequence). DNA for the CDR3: TGTGCCAGCAGTCCCGGACTAGCAGCTACCGAGCAGTACTTC. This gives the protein CASSPGLAATEQYF.

CDR3 in amino acids: CASTSGPPYEQYF. The CDR3 coding sequence is TGTGCCAGCACCTCGGGTCCCCCCTACGAGCAGTACTTC. The chain couples TRBV6-5 to TRBJ2-7; D is ambiguous. Germline V CDR1 and CDR2: MNHEY, SVGAGI. V was cut by 7 bases and J by 2 bases, with 12 bases left in between. This CDR3 has 13 amino acids.

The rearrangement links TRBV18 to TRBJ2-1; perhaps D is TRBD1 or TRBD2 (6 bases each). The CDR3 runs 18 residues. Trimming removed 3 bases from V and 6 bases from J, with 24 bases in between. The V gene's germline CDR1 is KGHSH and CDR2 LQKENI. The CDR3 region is CASSPPTGPGLGGNEQFF. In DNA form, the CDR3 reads TGTGCCAGCTCACCCCCGACAGGCCCAGGGCTCGGGGGCAATGAGCAGTTCTTC. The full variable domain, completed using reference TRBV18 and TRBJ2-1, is NAGVMQNPRHLVRRRGQEARLRCSPMKGHSHVYWYRQLPEEGLKFMVYLQKENIIDESGMPKERFSAEFPKEGPSILRIQQVVRGDSAAYFCASSPPTGPGLGGNEQFFGPGTRLTVL.

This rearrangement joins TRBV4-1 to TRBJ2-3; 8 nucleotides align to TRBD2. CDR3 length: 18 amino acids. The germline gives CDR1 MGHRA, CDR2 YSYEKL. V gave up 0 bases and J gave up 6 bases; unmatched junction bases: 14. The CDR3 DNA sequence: TGCGCCAGCAGCCAAGATCCATCGGGGGGGGATGTGTACGATACGCAGTATTTT. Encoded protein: CASSQDPSGGDVYDTQYF.

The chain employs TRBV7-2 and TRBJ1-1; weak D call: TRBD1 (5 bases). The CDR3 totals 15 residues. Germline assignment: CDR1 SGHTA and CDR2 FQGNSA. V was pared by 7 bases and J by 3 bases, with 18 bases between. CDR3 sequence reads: CASTPIGGGYTEAFF. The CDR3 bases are TGTGCCAGCACCCCGATCGGCGGGGGGTACACTGAAGCTTTCTTT.

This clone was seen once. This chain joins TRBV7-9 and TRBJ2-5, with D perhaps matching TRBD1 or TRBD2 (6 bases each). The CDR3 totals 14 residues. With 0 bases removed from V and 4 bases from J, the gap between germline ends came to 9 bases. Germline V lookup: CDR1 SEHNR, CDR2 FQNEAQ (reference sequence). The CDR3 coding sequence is TGTGCCAGCAGCTTAGCCGGGGGCGGAGAGACCCAGTACTTC. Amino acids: CASSLAGGGETQYF. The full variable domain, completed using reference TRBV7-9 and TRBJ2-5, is DTGVSQNPRHKITKRGQNVTFRCDPISEHNRLYWYRQTLGQGPEFLTYFQNEAQLEKSRLLSDRFSAERPKGSFSTLEIQRTEQGDSAMYLCASSLAGGGETQYFGPGTRLLVL.

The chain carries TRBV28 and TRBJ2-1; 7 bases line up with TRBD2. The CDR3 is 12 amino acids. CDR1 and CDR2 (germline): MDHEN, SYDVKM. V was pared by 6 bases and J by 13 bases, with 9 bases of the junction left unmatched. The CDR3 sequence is CASREAGRAQFF. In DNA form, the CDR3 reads TGTGCCAGCAGAGAAGCGGGGAGGGCTCAGTTCTTC.

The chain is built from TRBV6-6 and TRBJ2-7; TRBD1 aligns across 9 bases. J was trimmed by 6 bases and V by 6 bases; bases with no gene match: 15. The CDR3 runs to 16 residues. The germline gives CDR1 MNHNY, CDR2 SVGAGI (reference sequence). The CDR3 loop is CASSPNRGQGIGEQYF. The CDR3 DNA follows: TGTGCCAGCAGCCCAAACAGGGGGCAGGGGATTGGCGAGCAGTACTTC.

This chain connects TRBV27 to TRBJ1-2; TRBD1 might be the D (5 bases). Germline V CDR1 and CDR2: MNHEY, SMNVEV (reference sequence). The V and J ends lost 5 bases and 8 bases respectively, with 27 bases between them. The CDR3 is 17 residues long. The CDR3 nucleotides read TGTGCCAGCAGTCCTCAATACCTACATTCACGGGGGGTCGGCTACACCTTC. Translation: CASSPQYLHSRGVGYTF.

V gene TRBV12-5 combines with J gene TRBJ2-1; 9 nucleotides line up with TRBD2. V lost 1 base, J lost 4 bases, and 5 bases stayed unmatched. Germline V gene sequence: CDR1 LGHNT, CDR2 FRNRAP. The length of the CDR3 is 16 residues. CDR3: CASGLALAGAYNEQFF. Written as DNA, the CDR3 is TGTGCTAGTGGTTTGGCCTTAGCGGGGGCATACAATGAGCAGTTCTTC.

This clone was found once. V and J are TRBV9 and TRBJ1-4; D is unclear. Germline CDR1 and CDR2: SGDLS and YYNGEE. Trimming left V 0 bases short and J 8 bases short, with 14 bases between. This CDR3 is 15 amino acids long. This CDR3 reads CASSVAVGLGEKLFF. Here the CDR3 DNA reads TGTGCCAGCAGCGTAGCAGTAGGGCTGGGGGAAAAACTGTTTTTT.

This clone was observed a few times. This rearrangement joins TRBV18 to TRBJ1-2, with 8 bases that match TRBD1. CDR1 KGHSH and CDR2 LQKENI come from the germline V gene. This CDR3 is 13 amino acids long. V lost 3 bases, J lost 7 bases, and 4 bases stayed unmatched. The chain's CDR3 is CASSPDRGSGYTF. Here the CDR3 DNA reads TGTGCCAGCTCACCCGACAGGGGAAGTGGCTACACCTTC.

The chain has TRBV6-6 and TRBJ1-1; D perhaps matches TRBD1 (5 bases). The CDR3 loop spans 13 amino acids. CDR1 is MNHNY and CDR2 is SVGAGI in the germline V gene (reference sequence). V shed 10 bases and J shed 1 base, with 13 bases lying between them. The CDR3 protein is CATGRTGNTEAFF. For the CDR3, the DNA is TGTGCCACAGGCCGAACAGGGAACACTGAAGCTTTCTTT.

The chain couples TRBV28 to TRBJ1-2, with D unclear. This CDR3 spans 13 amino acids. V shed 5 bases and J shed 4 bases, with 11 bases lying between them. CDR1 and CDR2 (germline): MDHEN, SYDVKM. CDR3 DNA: TGTGCCAGCAGTCCCGACCAAGGCTATGGCTACACCTTC. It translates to CASSPDQGYGYTF.

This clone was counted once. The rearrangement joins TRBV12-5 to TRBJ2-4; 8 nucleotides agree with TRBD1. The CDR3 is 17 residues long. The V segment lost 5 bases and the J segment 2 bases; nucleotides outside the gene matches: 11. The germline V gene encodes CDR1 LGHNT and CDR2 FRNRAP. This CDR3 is CASGPDRDRISKNIQYF. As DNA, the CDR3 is TGTGCTAGTGGTCCAGACCGGGACAGGATTTCCAAAAACATTCAGTACTTC.